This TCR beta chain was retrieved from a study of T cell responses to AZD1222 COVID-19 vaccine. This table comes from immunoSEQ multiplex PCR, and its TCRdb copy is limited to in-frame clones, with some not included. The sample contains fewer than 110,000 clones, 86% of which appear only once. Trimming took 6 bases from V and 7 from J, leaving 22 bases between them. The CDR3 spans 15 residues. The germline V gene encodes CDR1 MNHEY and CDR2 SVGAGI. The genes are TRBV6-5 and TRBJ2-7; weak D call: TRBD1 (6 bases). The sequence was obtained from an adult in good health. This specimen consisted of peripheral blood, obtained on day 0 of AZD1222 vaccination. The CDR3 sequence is CASSVGTRGWGEQYF. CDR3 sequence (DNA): TGTGCCAGCAGCGTGGGGACACGGGGTTGGGGGGAGCAGTACTTC.